This T cell receptor (beta chain) is from a study of blood T cell repertoires in COVID-19. Study-level background: T cells, B-cell-depleted T cells, or PBMCs supplied cDNA or gDNA.

In terms of age and location, participants ranged from about 18 to 95 years and lived in under 30 US areas. Cohorts were assigned according to the clinical history that participants reported. Sequenced by immunoSEQ multiplex PCR; TCRdb stores in-frame clones only, minus some. The sample holds about 400,000 clones, 88% seen once. The CDR3 consists of 13 residues. The V end was cut by 8 bases, the J end by 0 bases, with 11 bases between. Germline CDR1 WNHNN, CDR2 SYGVQD (reference sequence). Sequencing was performed on PBMCs or T cells enriched from blood (not recorded which). The clonotype originates from a middle-aged woman with acute COVID-19. The chain links TRBV10-1 to TRBJ2-7; D is perhaps TRBD2 (5 bases). CDR3 bases: TGCGCCAGCCAAACTGGGAGCTCCTACGAGCAGTACTTC. Translating it yields CASQTGSSYEQYF.